This T cell receptor (beta chain) is drawn from a study of Ad26.COV2.S vaccination and SARS-CoV-2 variants. General study findings and limits: Measurements of TCR breadth and depth may have given underestimates of the total T cell responses.

The treatment was: 19 received Ad26.COV2.S at low or high dose, single or two shots; several received placebo; per-sample allocation not given. Collection of the samples took place on day 63 after the first injection of vaccine or placebo. Clones were sequenced by immunoSEQ multiplex PCR, and TCRdb holds only the in-frame ones, with some missing. The sample lists about 350,000 clones, around nine tenths occurring once. Comment on this clone: What it binds is unknown.

Germline V lookup: CDR1 SGHNT, CDR2 YYREEE (reference sequence). The CDR3 consists of 15 residues. The V and J ends lost 5 bases and 2 bases respectively, with 16 bases between them. This material consisted of peripheral blood, taken in a trial of Ad26.COV2.S vaccine versus placebo. The rearrangement joins TRBV5-4 to TRBJ1-1; tentative D call: TRBD1 (6 bases). The origin of this receptor is a person between 18 and 65 years old who received the Ad26.COV2.S COVID-19 vaccine or a placebo. The CDR3 nucleotides read TGTGCCAGCAGTCAACAGGGTCAGCCCAACACTGAAGCTTTCTTT. Its protein is CASSQQGQPNTEAFF.